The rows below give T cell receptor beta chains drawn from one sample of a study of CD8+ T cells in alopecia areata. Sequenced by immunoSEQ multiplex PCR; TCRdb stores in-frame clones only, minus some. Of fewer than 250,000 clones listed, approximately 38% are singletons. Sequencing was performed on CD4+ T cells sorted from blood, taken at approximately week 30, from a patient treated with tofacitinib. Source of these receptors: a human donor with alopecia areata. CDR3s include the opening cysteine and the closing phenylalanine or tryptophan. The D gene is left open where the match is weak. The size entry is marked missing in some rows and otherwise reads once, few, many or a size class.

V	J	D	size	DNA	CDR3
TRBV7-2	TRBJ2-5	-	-	TGTGCCAGCAGCTATGGGAGGGAGACCCAGTACTTC	CASSYGRETQYF
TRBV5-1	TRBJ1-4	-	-	TGCGCCAGCAGCGGTGGACGGGGTGAAAAACTGTTTTTT	CASSGGRGEKLFF
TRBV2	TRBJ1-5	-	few	TGTGCCAGCAGTGGGGGATTAAATCAGCCCCAGCATTTT	CASSGGLNQPQHF
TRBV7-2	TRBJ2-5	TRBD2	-	TGTGCCAGCAGCTTAAATGCGGGAGGAGAGACCCAGTACTTC	CASSLNAGGETQYF
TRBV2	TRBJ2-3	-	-	TGTGCCAGCAGTGATCCTGGCAGGCTGAGCACAGATACGCAGTATTTT	CASSDPGRLSTDTQYF
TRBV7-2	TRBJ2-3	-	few	TGTGCCAGCAGCTTAGCTCAGGGGAGCACAGATACGCAGTATTTT	CASSLAQGSTDTQYF
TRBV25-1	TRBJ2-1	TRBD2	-	TGTGCCAGCAGTCAAACTAGCGGGAGGGCCTACAATGAGCAGTTCTTC	CASSQTSGRAYNEQFF
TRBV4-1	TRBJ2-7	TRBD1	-	TGCGCCAGCAGCCCCCAACCGAGGACAGGATCCACCTACGAGCAGTACTTC	CASSPQPRTGSTYEQYF
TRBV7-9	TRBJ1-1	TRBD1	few	TGTGCCAGCAGCTGGCAGGGGGACACTGAAGCTTTCTTT	CASSWQGDTEAFF
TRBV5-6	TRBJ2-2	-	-	TGTGCCAGCAGCTTGACCATGTGGACCGGGGAGCTGTTTTTT	CASSLTMWTGELFF
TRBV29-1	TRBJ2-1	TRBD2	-	TGCAGCGTGCCGACTAGCGGGATATCCTACAATGAGCAGTTCTTC	CSVPTSGISYNEQFF
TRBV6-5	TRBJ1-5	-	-	TGTGCCAGCAGCCCCGGGACTAATAGCAATCAGCCCCAGCATTTT	CASSPGTNSNQPQHF
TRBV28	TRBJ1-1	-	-	TGTGCCACCTATTCCGGAACAGGAATAAACACTGAAGCTTTCTTT	CATYSGTGINTEAFF
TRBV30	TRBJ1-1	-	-	TGTGCCTGGAGTGTGACGGAGTTTAGTGAAGCTTTCTTT	CAWSVTEFSEAFF
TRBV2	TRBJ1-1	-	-	TGTGCCAGCCTGAAGGACGGCAACACTGAAGCTTTCTTT	CASLKDGNTEAFF
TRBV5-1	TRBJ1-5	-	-	TGCGCCAGCAGCTTTAGCGGTGGGAGTCAGCCCCAGCATTTT	CASSFSGGSQPQHF
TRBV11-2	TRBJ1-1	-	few	TGTGCCAGCAGCTTAGGGAGGGGGGACGCTTTCTTT	CASSLGRGDAFF
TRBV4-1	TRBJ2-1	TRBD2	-	TGCGCCAGCAGCCACGGGACTAGCGGGAGCTCCTACAATGAGCAGTTCTTC	CASSHGTSGSSYNEQFF
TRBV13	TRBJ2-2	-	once	TGTGCCAGCAGCTTTTGGCAGAACACCGGGGAGCTGTTTTTT	CASSFWQNTGELFF
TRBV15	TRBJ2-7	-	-	TGTGCCACCAGCAGGAAAAATAATGTGGGCTACGAGCAGTACTTC	CATSRKNNVGYEQYF